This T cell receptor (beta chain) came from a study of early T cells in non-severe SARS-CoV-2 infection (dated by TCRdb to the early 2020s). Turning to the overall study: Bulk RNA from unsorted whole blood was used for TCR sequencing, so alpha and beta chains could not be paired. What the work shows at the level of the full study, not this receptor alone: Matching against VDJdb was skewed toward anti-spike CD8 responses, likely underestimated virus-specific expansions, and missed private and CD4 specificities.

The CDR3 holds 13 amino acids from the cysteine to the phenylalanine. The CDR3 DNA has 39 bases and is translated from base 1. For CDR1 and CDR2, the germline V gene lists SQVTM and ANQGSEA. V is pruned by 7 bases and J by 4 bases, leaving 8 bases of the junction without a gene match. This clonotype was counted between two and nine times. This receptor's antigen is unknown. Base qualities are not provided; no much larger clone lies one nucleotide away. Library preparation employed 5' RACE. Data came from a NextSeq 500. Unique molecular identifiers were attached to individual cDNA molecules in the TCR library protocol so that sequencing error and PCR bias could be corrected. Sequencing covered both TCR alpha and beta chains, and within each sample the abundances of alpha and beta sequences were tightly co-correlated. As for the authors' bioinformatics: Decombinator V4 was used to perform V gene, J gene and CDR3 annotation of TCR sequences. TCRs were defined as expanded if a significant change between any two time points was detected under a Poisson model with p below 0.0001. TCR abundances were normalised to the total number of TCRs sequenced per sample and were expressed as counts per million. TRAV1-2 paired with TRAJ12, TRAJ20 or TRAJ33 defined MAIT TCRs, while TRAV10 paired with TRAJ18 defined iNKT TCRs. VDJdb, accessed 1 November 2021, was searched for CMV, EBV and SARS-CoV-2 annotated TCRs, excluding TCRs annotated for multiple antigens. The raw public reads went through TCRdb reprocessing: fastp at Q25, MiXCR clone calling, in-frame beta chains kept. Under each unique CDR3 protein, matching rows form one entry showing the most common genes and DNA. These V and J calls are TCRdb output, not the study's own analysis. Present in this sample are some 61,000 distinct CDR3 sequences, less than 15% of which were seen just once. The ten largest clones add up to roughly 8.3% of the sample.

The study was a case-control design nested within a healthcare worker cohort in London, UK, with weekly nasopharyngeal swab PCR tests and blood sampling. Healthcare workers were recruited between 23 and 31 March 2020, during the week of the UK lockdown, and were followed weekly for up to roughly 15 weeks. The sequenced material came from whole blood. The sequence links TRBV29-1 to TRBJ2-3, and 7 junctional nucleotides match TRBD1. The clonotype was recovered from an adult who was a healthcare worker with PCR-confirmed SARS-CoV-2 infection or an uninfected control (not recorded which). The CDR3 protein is CSGKETGPDTQYF. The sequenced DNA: TGCAGCGGCAAAGAGACAGGGCCAGATACGCAGTATTTT.